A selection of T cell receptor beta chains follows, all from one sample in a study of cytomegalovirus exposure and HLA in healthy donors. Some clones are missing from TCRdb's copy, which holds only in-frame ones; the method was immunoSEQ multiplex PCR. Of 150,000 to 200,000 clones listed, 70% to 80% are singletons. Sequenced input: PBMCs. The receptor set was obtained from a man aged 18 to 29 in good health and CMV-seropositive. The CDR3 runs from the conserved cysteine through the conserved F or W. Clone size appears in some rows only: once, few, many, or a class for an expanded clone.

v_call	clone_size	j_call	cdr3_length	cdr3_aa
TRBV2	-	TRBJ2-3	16	CASSVGTEPSTDTQYF
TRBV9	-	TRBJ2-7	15	CASSVGGGGVYEQYF
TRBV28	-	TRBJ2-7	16	CASSLGQAGTPYEQYF
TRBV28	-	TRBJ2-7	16	CASSLVQGRRGYEQYF
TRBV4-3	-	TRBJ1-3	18	CASSQDDRGSLTGNTIYF
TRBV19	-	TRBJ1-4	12	CASSNSPAGRFF
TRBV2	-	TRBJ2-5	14	CASSVGGGAETQYF
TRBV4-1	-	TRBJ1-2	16	CASSRGTDRTNYGYTF
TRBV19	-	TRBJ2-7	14	CASSIRDRNYEQYF
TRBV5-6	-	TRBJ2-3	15	CASSFGQDLIDTQYF
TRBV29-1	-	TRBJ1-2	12	CSVLPTGPGYTF
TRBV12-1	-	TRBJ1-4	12	CASSFTGEKLFF
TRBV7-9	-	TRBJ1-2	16	CASSLVGQGLGYGYTF
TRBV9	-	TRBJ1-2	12	CASTGANYGYTF
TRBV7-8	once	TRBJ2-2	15	CASSGQGLLFGELFF
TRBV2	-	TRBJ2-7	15	CASSESIASSYEQYF
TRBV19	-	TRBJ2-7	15	CATRINRGSSYEQYF
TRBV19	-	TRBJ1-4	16	CASSIIVWSTNEKLFF
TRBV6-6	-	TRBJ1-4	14	CASRKDRRNEKLFF
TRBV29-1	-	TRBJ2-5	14	CSVDWGRASETQYF
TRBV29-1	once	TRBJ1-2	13	CSVEGEGDRGVAF
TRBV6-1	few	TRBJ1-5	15	CASKSGGSSNQPQHF
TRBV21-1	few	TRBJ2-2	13	CASPHSLFGELFF
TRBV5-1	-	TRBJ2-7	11	CASSLGLEQYF
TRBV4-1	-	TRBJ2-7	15	CASSQVIRGSYEQYF
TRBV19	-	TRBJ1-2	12	CASSIALSGYTF
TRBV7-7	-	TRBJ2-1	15	CASSDTPGHSNEQFF
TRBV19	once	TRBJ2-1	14	CASKGTIEHNEQFF
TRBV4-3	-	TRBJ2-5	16	CASSQYRLAAEETQYF
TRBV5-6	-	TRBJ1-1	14	CASRFGTANGEAFF
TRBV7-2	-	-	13	CASSPIEQYEQYF
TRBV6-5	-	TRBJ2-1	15	CASTKRTDGYNEQFF
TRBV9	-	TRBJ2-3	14	CASSLVGRTDTQYF
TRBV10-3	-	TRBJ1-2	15	CAISEPGQVHYGYTF
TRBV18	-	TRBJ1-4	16	CASSLRQGSANEKLFF
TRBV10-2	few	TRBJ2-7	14	CASSEPHRGYEQYF
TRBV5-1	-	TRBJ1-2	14	CASSPLGGQDGYTF
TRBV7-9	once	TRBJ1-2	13	CASSLGQIYGYTF
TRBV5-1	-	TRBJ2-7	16	CASSLAGGYYPYEQYF
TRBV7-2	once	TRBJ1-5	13	CASSPRSNQPQHF
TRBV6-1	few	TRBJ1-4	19	CASSEVRRGRTGVGEKLFF
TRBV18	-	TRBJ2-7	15	CASSPEQGDAYEQYF
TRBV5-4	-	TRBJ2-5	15	CASSPQGWGQETQYF
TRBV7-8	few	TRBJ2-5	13	CASSLGQGETQYF
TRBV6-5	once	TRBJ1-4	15	CASSQETGPNEKLFF
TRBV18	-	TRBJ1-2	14	CASSGTGGDYGYTF
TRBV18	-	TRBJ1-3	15	CASSPFPFSGNTIYF
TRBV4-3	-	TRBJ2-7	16	CASSQDMGTRDYEQYF
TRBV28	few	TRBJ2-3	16	CASSPRPSASTDTQYF